The 3 T cell receptor beta chains in this list originate from one sample, sequenced in a study of graft-versus-host responses after intestinal transplantation. TCRdb's copy holds only in-frame clones and misses some; the assay was immunoSEQ multiplex PCR. Of 60,000 to 65,000 clones in the sample, more than 85% were seen once. The antigens of these receptors remain unknown. Sequenced here: unstimulated CD8+ T cells sorted from spleen or lymph node cells, sampled before transplant. These receptors all stem from a human donor who was the organ donor for an intestinal transplant.

This chain connects TRBV6-1 to TRBJ2-7, with TRBD2 identical over 10 bases. Looked up from germline, CDR1 is MNHNS and CDR2 is SASEGT. Unmatched junction bases numbered 7, after V lost 4 bases and J lost 1 base. CDR3 length: 16 amino acids. CDR3 in DNA: TGTGCCAGCAGTGCCCCTACTAGCGGGGATTCCTACGAGCAGTACTTC. The encoded protein is CASSAPTSGDSYEQYF.

CDR3 DNA: TGTGCCAGCAGTGAATATAAACAGGGGGCGAAAGAGACCCAGTACTTC. It yields the protein CASSEYKQGAKETQYF. The chain uses TRBV25-1 and TRBJ2-5; 9 positions match TRBD1. The trim removed 0 bases at V and 3 bases at J, leaving 5 bases unmatched. CDR1 and CDR2 (germline): MGHDK, SYGVNS. The CDR3 extends over 16 amino acids.

This sequence joins TRBV27 and TRBJ2-1, with D maybe TRBD2 (6 bases). Germline CDR1 is MNHEY and CDR2 is SMNVEV (reference sequence). This CDR3 spans 15 amino acids. With 1 base removed from V and 3 bases from J, the gap between germline ends came to 10 bases. CDR3 protein: CASSLWRDHYNEQFF. The CDR3 bases are TGTGCCAGCAGTTTATGGCGGGACCACTACAATGAGCAGTTCTTC.